This T cell receptor beta chain was retrieved from a study of T cell changes during pregnancy in multiple sclerosis. The repertoire was sequenced with immunoSEQ multiplex PCR; TCRdb's copy has only in-frame clones and lacks some. The repertoire holds around 97,000 clones, with roughly nine tenths as singletons. CDR3 size: 13 residues. Per germline, CDR1 SGHRS and CDR2 YFSETQ. V lost 3 bases to trimming and J lost 0 bases, with 7 bases between them. Here the sequenced sample was peripheral blood, taken in the second trimester of pregnancy. The chain is built from TRBV5-1 and TRBJ2-7; no clear D. This sequence was found in a female donor in good health, enrolled as a control in a pregnancy study. The CDR3 sequence is CASSSGYSYEQYF. The CDR3 DNA reads TGCGCCAGCAGCTCGGGTTACTCCTACGAGCAGTACTTC.